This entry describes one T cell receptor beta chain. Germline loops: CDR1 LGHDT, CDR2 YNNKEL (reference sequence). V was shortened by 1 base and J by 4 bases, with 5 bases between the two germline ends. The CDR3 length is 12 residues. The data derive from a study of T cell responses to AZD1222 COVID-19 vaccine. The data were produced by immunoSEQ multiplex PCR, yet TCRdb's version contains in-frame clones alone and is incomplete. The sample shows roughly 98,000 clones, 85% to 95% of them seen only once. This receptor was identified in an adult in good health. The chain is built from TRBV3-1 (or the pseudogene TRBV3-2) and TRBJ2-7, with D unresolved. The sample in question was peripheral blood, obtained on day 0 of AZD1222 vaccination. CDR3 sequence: CASSQAGYEQYF. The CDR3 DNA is TGTGCCAGCAGCCAAGCTGGTTACGAGCAGTACTTC.